Included here is one T cell receptor beta chain sequence, with context. The antigen is undetermined. These data belong to a study of T cell repertoires in cytomegalovirus infection. Background on the study: As its CMV epitopes, the study selected recently identified HLA-C-restricted and well-studied HLA-B-restricted targets. Matching HLA type, along with CMV infection, was indicated by public TCR beta signatures.

TCRdb independently ran MiXCR on the reads; one entry per CDR3 protein. The repertoire holds around 770,000 distinct CDR3 sequences, with under 35% as singletons. CDR1 is MNHEY, CDR2 SVGAGI, per germline. This CDR3 has 16 amino acids. V dropped 0 bases and J dropped 6 bases, with 12 bases sitting between them. The receptor was isolated from a human donor in good health (CMV status not recorded). Some clones in this sample may be carry-over from other donors' samples. The rearrangement joins TRBV6-5 to TRBJ1-6; D not certain. The source was cultured CD8+ T cells from PBMCs, collected from culture after CMV antigen stimulation. The CDR3 nucleotides read TGTGCCAGCAGTTACTCAGATGGAGGTTTTAATTCACCCCTCCACTTT. It codes for CASSYSDGGFNSPLHF.